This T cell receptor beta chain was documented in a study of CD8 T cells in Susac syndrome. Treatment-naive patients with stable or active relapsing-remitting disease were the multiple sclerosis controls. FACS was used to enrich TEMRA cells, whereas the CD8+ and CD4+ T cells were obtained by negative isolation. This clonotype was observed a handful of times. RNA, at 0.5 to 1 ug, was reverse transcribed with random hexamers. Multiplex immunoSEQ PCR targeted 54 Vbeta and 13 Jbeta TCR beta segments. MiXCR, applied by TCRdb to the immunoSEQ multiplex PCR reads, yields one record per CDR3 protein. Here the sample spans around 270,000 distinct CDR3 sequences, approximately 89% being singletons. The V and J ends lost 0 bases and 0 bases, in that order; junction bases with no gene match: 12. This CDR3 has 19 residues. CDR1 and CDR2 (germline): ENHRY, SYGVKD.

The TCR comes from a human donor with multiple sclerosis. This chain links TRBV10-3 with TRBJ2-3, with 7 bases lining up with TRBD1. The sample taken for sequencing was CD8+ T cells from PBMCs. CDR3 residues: CAISESAYGTATSTDTQYF. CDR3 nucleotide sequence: TGTGCCATCAGTGAGTCCGCATATGGGACAGCCACTAGCACAGATACGCAGTATTTT.